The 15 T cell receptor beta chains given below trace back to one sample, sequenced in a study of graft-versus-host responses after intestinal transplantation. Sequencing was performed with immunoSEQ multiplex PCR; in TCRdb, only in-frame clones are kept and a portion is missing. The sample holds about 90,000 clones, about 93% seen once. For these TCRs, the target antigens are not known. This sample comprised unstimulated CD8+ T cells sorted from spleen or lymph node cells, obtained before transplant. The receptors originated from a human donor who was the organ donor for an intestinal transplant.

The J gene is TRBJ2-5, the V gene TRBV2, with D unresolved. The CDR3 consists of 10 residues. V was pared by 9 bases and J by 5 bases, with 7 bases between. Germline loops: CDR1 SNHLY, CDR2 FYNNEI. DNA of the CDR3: TGTGCCAGTTACGGGGAGACCCAGTACTTC. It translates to CASYGETQYF.

CDR3 protein: CASRSASSGTEAFF. The CDR3 DNA is TGTGCCAGCAGGTCTGCTAGCTCGGGCACTGAAGCTTTCTTT. The chain combines TRBV6-1 with TRBJ1-1; D is unresolved. Germline V gene data show CDR1 as MNHNS and CDR2 as SASEGT. V gave up 6 bases and J gave up 4 bases, with 15 bases separating them. The CDR3 is made up of 14 amino acids.

The CDR3 loop is CASSWASTDTQYF. In nucleotides, the CDR3 is TGTGCCAGCAGTTGGGCTAGCACAGATACGCAGTATTTT. V usage is TRBV27 and J usage is TRBJ2-3; D unclear. Germline CDR1 reads MNHEY; CDR2 reads SMNVEV (reference sequence). Trimming cost V 4 bases and J 0 bases, with 5 bases left between them. The CDR3 has 13 residues.

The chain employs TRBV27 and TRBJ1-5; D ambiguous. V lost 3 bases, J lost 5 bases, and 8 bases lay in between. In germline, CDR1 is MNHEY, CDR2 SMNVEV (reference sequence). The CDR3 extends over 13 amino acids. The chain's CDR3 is CASSLMGHQPQHF. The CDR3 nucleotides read TGTGCCAGCAGTTTGATGGGCCATCAGCCCCAGCATTTT.

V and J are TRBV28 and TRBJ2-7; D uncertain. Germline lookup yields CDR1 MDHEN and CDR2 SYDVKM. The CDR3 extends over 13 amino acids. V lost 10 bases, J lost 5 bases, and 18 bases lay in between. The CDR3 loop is CAITSGVSDEQYF. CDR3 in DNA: TGTGCCATCACCTCCGGAGTTTCTGACGAGCAGTACTTC.

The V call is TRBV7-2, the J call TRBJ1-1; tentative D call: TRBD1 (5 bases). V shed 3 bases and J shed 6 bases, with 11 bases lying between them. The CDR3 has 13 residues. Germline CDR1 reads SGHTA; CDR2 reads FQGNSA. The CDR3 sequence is CASSFREGSEAFF. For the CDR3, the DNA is TGTGCCAGCAGCTTTCGGGAGGGGTCTGAAGCTTTCTTT.

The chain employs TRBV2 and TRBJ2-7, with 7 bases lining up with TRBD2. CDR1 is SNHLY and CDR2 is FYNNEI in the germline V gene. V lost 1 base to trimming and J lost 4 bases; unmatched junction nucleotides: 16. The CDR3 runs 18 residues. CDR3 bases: TGTGCCAGCAGTGAAGGCCCGGCGGGGGTAGCCTTCTCATACGAGCAGTACTTC. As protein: CASSEGPAGVAFSYEQYF.

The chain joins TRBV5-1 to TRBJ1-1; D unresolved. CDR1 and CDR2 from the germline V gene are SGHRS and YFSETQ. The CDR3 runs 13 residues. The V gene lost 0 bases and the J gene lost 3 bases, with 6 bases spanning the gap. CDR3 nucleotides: TGCGCCAGCAGCTTGGACAGATACACTGAAGCTTTCTTT. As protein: CASSLDRYTEAFF.

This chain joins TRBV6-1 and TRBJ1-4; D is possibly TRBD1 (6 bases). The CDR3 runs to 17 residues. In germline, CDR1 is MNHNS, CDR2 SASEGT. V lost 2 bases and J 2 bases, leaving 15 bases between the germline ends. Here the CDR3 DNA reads TGTGCCAGCAGTGAACGAGTTATACAGGGTACTAATGAAAAACTGTTTTTT. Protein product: CASSERVIQGTNEKLFF.

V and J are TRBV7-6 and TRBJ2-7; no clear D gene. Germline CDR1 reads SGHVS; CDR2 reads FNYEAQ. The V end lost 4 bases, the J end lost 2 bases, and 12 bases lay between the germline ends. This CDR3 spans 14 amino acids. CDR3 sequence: CASSSTILAYEQYF. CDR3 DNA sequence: TGTGCCAGCAGCTCCACGATCTTAGCCTACGAGCAGTACTTC.

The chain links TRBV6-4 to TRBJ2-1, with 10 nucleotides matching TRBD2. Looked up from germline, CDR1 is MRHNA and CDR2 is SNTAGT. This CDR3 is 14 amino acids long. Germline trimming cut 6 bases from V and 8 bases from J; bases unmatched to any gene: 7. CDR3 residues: CASSTLAGVDEQFF. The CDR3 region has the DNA TGTGCCAGCAGCACCCTAGCGGGGGTCGATGAGCAGTTCTTC.

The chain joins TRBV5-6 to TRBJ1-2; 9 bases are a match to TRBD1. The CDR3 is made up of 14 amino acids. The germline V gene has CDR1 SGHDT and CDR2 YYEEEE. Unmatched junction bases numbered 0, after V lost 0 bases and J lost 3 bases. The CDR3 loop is CASSLGQGDYGYTF. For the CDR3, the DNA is TGTGCCAGCAGCTTGGGACAGGGGGACTATGGCTACACCTTC.

The CDR3 DNA follows: TGTGCCAGCAGGGAACCGGGACAAGTGAACACTGAAGCTTTCTTT. Translating gives CASREPGQVNTEAFF. The rearrangement links TRBV28 to TRBJ1-1; a weak D match, TRBD1 (6 bases). Trimming left V 6 bases short and J 0 bases short, with 14 bases between. The CDR3 extends over 15 amino acids. Germline lookup yields CDR1 MDHEN and CDR2 SYDVKM.

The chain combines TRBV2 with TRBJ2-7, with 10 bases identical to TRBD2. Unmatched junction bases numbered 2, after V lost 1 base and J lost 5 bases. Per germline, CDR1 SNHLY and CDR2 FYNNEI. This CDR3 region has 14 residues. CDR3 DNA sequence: TGTGCCAGCAGTGAAGGACTAGCGGGCCACGAGCAGTACTTC. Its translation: CASSEGLAGHEQYF.

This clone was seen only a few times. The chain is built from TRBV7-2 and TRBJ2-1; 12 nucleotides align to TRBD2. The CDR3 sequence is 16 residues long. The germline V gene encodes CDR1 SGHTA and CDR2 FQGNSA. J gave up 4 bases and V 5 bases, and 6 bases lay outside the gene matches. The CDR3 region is CASSPRTSGVYNEQFF. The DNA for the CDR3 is TGTGCCAGCAGCCCGAGGACTAGCGGGGTGTACAATGAGCAGTTCTTC.